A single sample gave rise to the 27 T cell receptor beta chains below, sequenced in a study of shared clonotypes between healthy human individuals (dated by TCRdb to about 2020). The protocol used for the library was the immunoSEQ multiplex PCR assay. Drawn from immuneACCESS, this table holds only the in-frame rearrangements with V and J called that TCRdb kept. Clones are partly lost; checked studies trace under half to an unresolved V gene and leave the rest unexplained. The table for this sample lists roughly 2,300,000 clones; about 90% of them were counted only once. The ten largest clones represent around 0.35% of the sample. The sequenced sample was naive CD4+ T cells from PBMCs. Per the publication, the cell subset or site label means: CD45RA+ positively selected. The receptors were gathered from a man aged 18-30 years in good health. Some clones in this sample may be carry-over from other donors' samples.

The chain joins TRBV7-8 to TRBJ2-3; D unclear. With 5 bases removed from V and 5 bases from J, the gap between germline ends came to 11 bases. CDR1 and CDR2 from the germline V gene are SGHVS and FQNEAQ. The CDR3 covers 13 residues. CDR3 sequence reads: CASSPDTRDTQYF. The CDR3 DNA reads TGTGCCAGCAGCCCAGATACCAGAGATACGCAGTATTTT.

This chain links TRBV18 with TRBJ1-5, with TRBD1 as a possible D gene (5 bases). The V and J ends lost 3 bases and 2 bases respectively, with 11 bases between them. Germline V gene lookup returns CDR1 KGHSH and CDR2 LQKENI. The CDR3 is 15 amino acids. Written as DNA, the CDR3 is TGTGCCAGCTCACCGCTGGACAATCGCAATCAGCCCCAGCATTTT. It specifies CASSPLDNRNQPQHF.

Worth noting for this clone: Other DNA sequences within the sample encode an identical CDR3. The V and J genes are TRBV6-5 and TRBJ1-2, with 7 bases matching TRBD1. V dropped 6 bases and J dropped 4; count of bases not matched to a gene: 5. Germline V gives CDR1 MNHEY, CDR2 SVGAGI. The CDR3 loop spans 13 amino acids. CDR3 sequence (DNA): TGTGCCAGCAGCCCTAGGACAGGCTATGGCTACACCTTC. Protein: CASSPRTGYGYTF.

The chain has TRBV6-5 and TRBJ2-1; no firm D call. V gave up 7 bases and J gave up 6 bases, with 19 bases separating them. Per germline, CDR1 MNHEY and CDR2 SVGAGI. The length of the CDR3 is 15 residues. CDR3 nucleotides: TGTGCCAGCACCGCCGATTGGTTCCAATCCAATGAGCAGTTCTTC. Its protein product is CASTADWFQSNEQFF.

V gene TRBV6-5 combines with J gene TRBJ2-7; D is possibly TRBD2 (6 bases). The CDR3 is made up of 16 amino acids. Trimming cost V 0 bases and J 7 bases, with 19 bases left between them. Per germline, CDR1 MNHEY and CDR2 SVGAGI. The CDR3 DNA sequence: TGTGCCAGCAGTTACTCCGAGGCGGGGCGAGGGAGGGAGCAGTACTTC. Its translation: CASSYSEAGRGREQYF.

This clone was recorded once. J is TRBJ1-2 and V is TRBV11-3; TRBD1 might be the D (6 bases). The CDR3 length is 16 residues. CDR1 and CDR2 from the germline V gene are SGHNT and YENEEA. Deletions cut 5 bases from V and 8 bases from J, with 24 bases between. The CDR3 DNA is TGTGCCAGCAGCCCCCAGGGGCTGACAGCGAACTGGGGCTACACCTTC. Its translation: CASSPQGLTANWGYTF.

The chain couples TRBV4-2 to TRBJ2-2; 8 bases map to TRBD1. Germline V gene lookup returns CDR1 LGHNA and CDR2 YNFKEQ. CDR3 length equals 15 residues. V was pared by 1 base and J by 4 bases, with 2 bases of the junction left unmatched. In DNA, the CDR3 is TGTGCCAGCAGCCAAGGGGACAGGAGCACCGGGGAGCTGTTTTTT. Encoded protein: CASSQGDRSTGELFF.

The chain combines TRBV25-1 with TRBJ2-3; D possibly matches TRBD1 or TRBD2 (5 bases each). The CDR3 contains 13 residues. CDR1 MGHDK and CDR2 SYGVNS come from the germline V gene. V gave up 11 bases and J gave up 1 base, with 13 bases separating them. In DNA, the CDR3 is TGTGCCTCTCGAGGGGACGGCACAGATACGCAGTATTTT. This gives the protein CASRGDGTDTQYF.

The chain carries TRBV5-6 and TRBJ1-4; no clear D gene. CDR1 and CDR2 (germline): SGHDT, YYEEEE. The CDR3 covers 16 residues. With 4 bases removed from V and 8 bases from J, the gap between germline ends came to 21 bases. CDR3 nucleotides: TGTGCCAGCAGCGCCAGTCTCGGGCCGATAAAGGAAAAACTGTTTTTT. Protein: CASSASLGPIKEKLFF.

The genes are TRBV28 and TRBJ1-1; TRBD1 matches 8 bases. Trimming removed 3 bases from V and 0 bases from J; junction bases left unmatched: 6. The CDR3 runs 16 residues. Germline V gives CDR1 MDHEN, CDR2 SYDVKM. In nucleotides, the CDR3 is TGTGCCAGCAGTTTCCGCCCGGACAGGGTGAACACTGAAGCTTTCTTT. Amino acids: CASSFRPDRVNTEAFF. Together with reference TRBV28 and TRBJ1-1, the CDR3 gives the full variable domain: DVKVTQSSRYLVKRTGEKVFLECVQDMDHENMFWYRQDPGLGLRLIYFSYDVKMKEKGDIPEGYSVSREKKERFSLILESASTNQTSMYLCASSFRPDRVNTEAFFGQGTRLTVV.

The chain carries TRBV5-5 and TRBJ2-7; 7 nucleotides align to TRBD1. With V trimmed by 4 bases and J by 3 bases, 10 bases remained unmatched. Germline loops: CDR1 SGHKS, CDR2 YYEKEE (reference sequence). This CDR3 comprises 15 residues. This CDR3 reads CASSPRPGTDYEQYF. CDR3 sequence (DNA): TGTGCCAGCAGCCCTCGTCCCGGGACAGACTACGAGCAGTACTTC.

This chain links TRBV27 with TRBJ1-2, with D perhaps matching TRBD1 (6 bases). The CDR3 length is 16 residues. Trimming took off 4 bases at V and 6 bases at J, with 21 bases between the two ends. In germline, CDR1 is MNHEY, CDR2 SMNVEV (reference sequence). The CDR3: CASSSRTDPAFDGYTF. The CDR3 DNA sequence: TGTGCCAGCAGTTCACGGACAGACCCGGCCTTTGATGGCTACACCTTC.

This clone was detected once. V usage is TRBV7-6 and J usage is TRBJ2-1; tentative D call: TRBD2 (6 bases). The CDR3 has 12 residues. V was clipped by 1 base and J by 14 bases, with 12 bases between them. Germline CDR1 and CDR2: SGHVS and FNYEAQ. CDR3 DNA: TGTGCCAGCAGCTTAGAGTCCGGGAGAAAGTTCTTC. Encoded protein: CASSLESGRKFF.

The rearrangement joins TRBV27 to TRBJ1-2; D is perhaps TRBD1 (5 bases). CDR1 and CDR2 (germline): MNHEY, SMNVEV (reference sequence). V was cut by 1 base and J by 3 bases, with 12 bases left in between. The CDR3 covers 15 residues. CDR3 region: CASSLLRSGDYGYTF. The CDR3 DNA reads TGTGCCAGCAGTTTATTACGGTCGGGGGACTATGGCTACACCTTC.

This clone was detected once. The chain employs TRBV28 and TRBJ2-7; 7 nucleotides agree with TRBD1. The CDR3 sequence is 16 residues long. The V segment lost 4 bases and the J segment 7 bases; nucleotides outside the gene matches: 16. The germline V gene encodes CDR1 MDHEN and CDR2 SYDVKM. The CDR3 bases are TGTGCCAGCAGTTCAGAATCCCGGGGTACCAGGGGGGAGCAGTACTTC. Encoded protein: CASSSESRGTRGEQYF.

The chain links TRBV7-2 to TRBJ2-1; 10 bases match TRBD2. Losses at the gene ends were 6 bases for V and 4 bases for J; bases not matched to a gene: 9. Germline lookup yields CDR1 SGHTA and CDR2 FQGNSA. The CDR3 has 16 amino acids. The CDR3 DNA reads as TGTGCCAGCAGGAGGGGGTTAGCGGGAGGATACAATGAGCAGTTCTTC. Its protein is CASRRGLAGGYNEQFF.

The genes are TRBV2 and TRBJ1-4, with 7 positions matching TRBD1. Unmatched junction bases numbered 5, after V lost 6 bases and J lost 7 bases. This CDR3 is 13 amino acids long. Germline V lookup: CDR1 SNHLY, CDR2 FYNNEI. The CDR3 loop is CASSGQDGEKLFF. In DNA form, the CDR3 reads TGTGCCAGCAGCGGACAGGACGGTGAAAAACTGTTTTTT.

CDR3: CASNIDRGPHNEQFF. The CDR3 bases are TGTGCCAGCAACATAGACAGGGGTCCCCACAATGAGCAGTTCTTC. The chain recombines TRBV7-2 with TRBJ2-1, with TRBD1 identical over 8 bases. Germline lookup yields CDR1 SGHTA and CDR2 FQGNSA. The CDR3 extends over 15 amino acids. V was clipped by 7 bases and J by 5 bases; unmatched bases: 10.

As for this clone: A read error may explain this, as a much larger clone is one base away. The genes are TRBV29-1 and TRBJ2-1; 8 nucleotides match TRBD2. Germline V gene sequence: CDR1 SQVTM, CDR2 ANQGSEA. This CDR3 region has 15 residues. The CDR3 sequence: CSIWTSSGSCNEQFF. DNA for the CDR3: TGCAGCATATGGACTAGCTCAGGCTCCTGCAATGAGCAGTTCTTC.

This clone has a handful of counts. CDR3 nucleotides: TGTGCCAGCAGCCAAGTCGGCGGGGGGCAGACTGAAGCTTTCTTT. Translation: CASSQVGGGQTEAFF. The chain recombines TRBV4-2 with TRBJ1-1, with a weak D call TRBD1 (6 bases). This CDR3 contains 15 residues. The germline gives CDR1 LGHNA, CDR2 YNFKEQ. V shed 1 base and J shed 5 bases, with 14 bases lying between them.

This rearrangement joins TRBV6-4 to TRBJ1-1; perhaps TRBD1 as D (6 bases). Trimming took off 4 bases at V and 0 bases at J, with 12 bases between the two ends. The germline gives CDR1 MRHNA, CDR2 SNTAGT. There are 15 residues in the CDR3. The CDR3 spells CASSVEGDMNTEAFF. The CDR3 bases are TGTGCCAGCAGTGTGGAAGGGGACATGAACACTGAAGCTTTCTTT.

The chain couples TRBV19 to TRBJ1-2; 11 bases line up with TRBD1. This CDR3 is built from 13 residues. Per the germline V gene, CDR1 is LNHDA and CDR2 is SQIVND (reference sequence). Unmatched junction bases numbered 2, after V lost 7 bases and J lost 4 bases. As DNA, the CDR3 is TGTGCCAGTAAGGGGACAGGGGGCTATGGCTACACCTTC. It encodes CASKGTGGYGYTF.

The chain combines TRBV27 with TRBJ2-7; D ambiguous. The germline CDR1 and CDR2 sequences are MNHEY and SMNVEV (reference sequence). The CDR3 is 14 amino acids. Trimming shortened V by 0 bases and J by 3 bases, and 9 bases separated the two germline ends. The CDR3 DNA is TGTGCCAGCAGTTTATCGTTTTGGGGCTACGAGCAGTACTTC. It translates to CASSLSFWGYEQYF.

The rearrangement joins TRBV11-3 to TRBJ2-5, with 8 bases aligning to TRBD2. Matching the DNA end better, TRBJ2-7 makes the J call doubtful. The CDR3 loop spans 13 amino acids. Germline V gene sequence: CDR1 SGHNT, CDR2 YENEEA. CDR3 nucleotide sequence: TGTGCCAGCAGCTTTAGCGGGAACCACGAGCAGTACTTC. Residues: CASSFSGNHEQYF.

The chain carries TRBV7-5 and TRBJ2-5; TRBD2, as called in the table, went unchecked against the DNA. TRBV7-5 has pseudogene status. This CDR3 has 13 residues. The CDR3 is CARSLTRAETQYF. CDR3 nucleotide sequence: TGTGCCAGAAGCTTAACGAGGGCAGAGACCCAGTACTTC.

The CDR3: CASGSGTGARETQYF. DNA for the CDR3: TGTGCCAGTGGATCCGGGACAGGGGCGCGAGAGACCCAGTACTTC. This rearrangement joins TRBV19 to TRBJ2-5; 10 bases map to TRBD1. V gave up 8 bases and J gave up 4 bases; unmatched junction bases: 10. Germline values: CDR1 LNHDA, CDR2 SQIVND (reference sequence). The CDR3 sequence is 15 residues long. Full variable domain (remainder filled in from reference TRBV19 and TRBJ2-5): DGGITQSPKYLFRKEGQNVTLSCEQNLNHDAMYWYRQDPGQGLRLIYYSQIVNDFQKGDIAEGYSVSREKKESFPLTVTSAQKNPTAFYLCASGSGTGARETQYFGPGTRLLVL.

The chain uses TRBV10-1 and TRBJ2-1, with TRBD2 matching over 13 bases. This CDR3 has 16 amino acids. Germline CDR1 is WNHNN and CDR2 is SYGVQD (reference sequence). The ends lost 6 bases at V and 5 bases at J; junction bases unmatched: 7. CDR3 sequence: CASRKGLAGADNEQFF. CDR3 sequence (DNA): TGCGCCAGCAGGAAAGGACTAGCGGGAGCAGACAATGAGCAGTTCTTC.